This TCR beta chain stems from a study of long-term antiretroviral therapy in people with HIV. Findings of the study overall: Therapy changes, viral resistance and ART adherence were not documented in the available data. Dating from about 2004 to 2018, the blood was possibly obtained under older ART regimens. CDR3 lengths in HIV samples spanned a narrower range than controls.

On this clone itself: Its antigen is not identified.

Germline CDR1 WNHNN, CDR2 SYGVQD (reference sequence). Trimming left V 0 bases short and J 6 bases short, with 17 bases between. The CDR3 runs 16 residues. Running of the v3.0 immunoSEQ assay took place at survey level. Assay: immunoSEQ multiplex PCR; the TCRdb copy retains only in-frame clones and omits some. Of about 21,000 clones in the sample, 81% were seen once. This sequence originates from a man aged 35 to 55 with HIV. The specimen comprised unsorted PBMCs, sampled 0.1 years before starting antiretroviral therapy. The gene calls are TRBV10-1 and TRBJ1-2, with D maybe TRBD1 (5 bases). The CDR3 sequence is CASSESRWGNQDGYTF. In DNA, the CDR3 is TGCGCCAGCAGTGAGTCTAGGTGGGGGAACCAAGATGGCTACACCTTC.